The T cell receptor beta chain under discussion was sequenced for a study of blood T cell repertoires in COVID-19. Generated by immunoSEQ multiplex PCR, the TCRdb table keeps only in-frame clones and is missing some. The table lists about 170,000 clones, 83% of them singletons. Sample: peripheral blood. The clonotype was recovered from a woman older than 75 with acute or convalescent COVID-19.

CDR3 region: CASSRSGGPYEQYF. CDR3 nucleotides: TGCGCCAGCAGTCGTAGCGGGGGGCCCTACGAGCAGTACTTC. This sequence joins TRBV4-1 and TRBJ2-7; 10 bases are shared with TRBD2. V was pared by 6 bases and J by 2 bases, with 4 bases of the junction left unmatched. Germline CDR1 is MGHRA and CDR2 is YSYEKL. The CDR3 totals 14 residues.